This TCR beta chain was identified in a study of cytomegalovirus exposure and HLA in healthy donors. Study observations and caveats: In an earlier analysis, in 540 or so donors, most V segments appeared productive either ~90% or ~30% of the time.

About this clone: Its antigen remains unidentified.

J lost 4 bases, V lost 2 bases, and 5 bases had no gene match. Germline CDR1 reads SGHVS; CDR2 reads FQNEAQ. The CDR3 runs 16 residues. The PCR had 60 Vbeta and 13 Jbeta primers. Clones were read by immunoSEQ multiplex PCR, and TCRdb kept only the in-frame ones, dropping some. The sample holds 130,000 to 150,000 clones; around 73% are singletons and the top ten take 1.5% to 2%. The chain couples TRBV7-8 to TRBJ1-5; TRBD1 matches at 10 bases. The receptor was derived from a woman aged 18-29 years in good health and CMV-seronegative. What was sequenced was PBMCs. This CDR3 is CASSLRTGGLNQPQHF. The CDR3 nucleotides read TGTGCCAGCAGCTTAAGGACAGGGGGGTTAAATCAGCCCCAGCATTTT.